This T cell receptor (beta chain) was identified during a study of CD8 T cells in ankylosing spondylitis. General study points: Ankylosing spondylitis blood appeared to carry a characteristic TCR beta motif of several highly homologous variants.

In its sample, this clonotype was seen many times. Its antigen is not identified. TCRdb ran MiXCR on the 5' RACE reads and lists one entry per CDR3 protein. The sample includes over 200,000 distinct CDR3 sequences, 18% of them seen just once. V lost 6 bases and J lost 4, with 15 bases in between. The CDR3 runs 14 residues. This clonotype was obtained from a male donor with ankylosing spondylitis. The rearrangement uses TRBV12-3 or TRBV12-4 and TRBJ1-1; tentatively, D is TRBD1 (6 bases). Source material: blood, either unsorted or a sorted T cell fraction (not recorded which). CDR3 protein: CASRRGASITEAFF. The CDR3 DNA reads as TGTGCCAGCAGGCGGGGGGCGAGCATCACTGAAGCTTTCTTT.